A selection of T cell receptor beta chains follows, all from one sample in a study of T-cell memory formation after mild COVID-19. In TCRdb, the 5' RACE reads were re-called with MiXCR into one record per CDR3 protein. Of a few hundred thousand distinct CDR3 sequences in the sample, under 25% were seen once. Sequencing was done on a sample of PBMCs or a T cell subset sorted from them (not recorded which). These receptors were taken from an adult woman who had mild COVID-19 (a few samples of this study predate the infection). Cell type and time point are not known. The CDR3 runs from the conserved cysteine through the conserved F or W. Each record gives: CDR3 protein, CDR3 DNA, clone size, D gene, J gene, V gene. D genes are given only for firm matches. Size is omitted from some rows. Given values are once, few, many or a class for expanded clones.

CDR3aa: CASSPRTGTSSYEQYF; CDR3nt: TGTGCCAGCAGCCCCCGAACCGGGACTAGCTCCTACGAGCAGTACTTC; abundance: NA; d_gene: TRBD2; j_gene: TRBJ2-7; v_gene: TRBV4-2
CDR3aa: CASSERYGTGVYEQYF; CDR3nt: TGTGCCAGCAGTGAACGCTACGGGACAGGGGTATACGAGCAGTACTTC; abundance: NA; d_gene: TRBD1; j_gene: TRBJ2-7; v_gene: TRBV6-1
CDR3aa: CASSQGGSGKNIQYF; CDR3nt: TGTGCCAGCAGCCAAGGGGGGTCAGGCAAAAACATTCAGTACTTC; abundance: NA; d_gene: NA; j_gene: TRBJ2-4; v_gene: TRBV3-1
CDR3aa: CASSTRQGGGELFF; CDR3nt: TGTGCCAGCAGTACAAGACAGGGTGGCGGGGAGCTGTTTTTT; abundance: NA; d_gene: TRBD1; j_gene: TRBJ2-2; v_gene: TRBV6-5
CDR3aa: CASSQEINLVSAGEQFF; CDR3nt: TGCGCCAGCAGCCAAGAAATTAACCTGGTGAGTGCCGGTGAGCAGTTCTTC; abundance: NA; d_gene: NA; j_gene: TRBJ2-1; v_gene: TRBV4-1
CDR3aa: CASSQVWGAKNIQYF; CDR3nt: TGCGCCAGCAGCCAAGTATGGGGGGCCAAAAACATTCAGTACTTC; abundance: NA; d_gene: NA; j_gene: TRBJ2-4; v_gene: TRBV4-1
CDR3aa: CASFDRTSWNEQFF; CDR3nt: TGTGCCAGCTTCGACCGGACTAGCTGGAATGAGCAGTTCTTC; abundance: NA; d_gene: TRBD2; j_gene: TRBJ2-1; v_gene: TRBV7-9
CDR3aa: CASSKLRQGPYSNQPQHF; CDR3nt: TGTGCCAGCAGCAAATTACGTCAGGGGCCCTATAGCAATCAGCCCCAGCATTTT; abundance: few; d_gene: NA; j_gene: TRBJ1-5; v_gene: TRBV12-3/TRBV12-4
CDR3aa: CASSTAMETQYF; CDR3nt: TGTGCCAGCAGCACTGCTATGGAGACCCAGTACTTC; abundance: NA; d_gene: NA; j_gene: TRBJ2-5; v_gene: TRBV14
CDR3aa: CASSSTGTANTGELFF; CDR3nt: TGCGCCAGCAGCTCGACCGGGACAGCGAACACCGGGGAGCTGTTTTTT; abundance: NA; d_gene: TRBD1; j_gene: TRBJ2-2; v_gene: TRBV5-1
CDR3aa: CASSQVNTGLSYEQYF; CDR3nt: TGTGCCAGCAGCCAAGTAAACACGGGACTGTCCTACGAGCAGTACTTC; abundance: few; d_gene: NA; j_gene: TRBJ2-7; v_gene: TRBV4-2
CDR3aa: CASSFEPGELFF; CDR3nt: TGTGCCAGCAGTTTTGAGCCCGGGGAGCTGTTTTTT; abundance: few; d_gene: NA; j_gene: TRBJ2-2; v_gene: TRBV12-3/TRBV12-4
CDR3aa: CASSLVAGWNEQFF; CDR3nt: TGCGCCAGCAGCTTGGTGGCGGGCTGGAATGAGCAGTTCTTC; abundance: few; d_gene: NA; j_gene: TRBJ2-1; v_gene: TRBV5-1
CDR3aa: CASSSDRGTYNEQFF; CDR3nt: TGTGCCAGCAGCTCCGACAGGGGCACCTACAATGAGCAGTTCTTC; abundance: NA; d_gene: TRBD1; j_gene: TRBJ2-1; v_gene: TRBV7-3
CDR3aa: CASSLTFDPNTEAFF; CDR3nt: TGTGCCAGCAGTTTGACCTTCGACCCGAACACTGAAGCTTTCTTT; abundance: few; d_gene: NA; j_gene: TRBJ1-1; v_gene: TRBV12-3/TRBV12-4
CDR3aa: CASSSTSYNTGELFF; CDR3nt: TGCGCCAGCAGCTCGACTAGCTATAACACCGGGGAGCTGTTTTTT; abundance: NA; d_gene: TRBD2; j_gene: TRBJ2-2; v_gene: TRBV5-1
CDR3aa: CASSQFGTTQETQYF; CDR3nt: TGCGCCAGCAGCCAATTCGGGACCACCCAAGAGACCCAGTACTTC; abundance: NA; d_gene: NA; j_gene: TRBJ2-5; v_gene: TRBV4-3
CDR3aa: CASSSGLFNEQFF; CDR3nt: TGTGCCAGCAGCTCGGGACTGTTCAATGAGCAGTTCTTC; abundance: NA; d_gene: NA; j_gene: TRBJ2-1; v_gene: TRBV7-9
CDR3aa: CAWSVKLAGYNEQFF; CDR3nt: TGTGCCTGGAGTGTAAAGCTAGCAGGGTACAATGAGCAGTTCTTC; abundance: NA; d_gene: NA; j_gene: TRBJ2-1; v_gene: TRBV30
CDR3aa: CASSTAGYEQYF; CDR3nt: TGTGCCAGCAGCACAGCGGGCTACGAGCAGTACTTC; abundance: NA; d_gene: NA; j_gene: TRBJ2-7; v_gene: TRBV7-9
CDR3aa: CASSPRTGEFTAEQFF; CDR3nt: TGCGCCAGCAGCCCGAGGACAGGGGAATTTACGGCTGAGCAGTTCTTC; abundance: NA; d_gene: TRBD1; j_gene: TRBJ2-1; v_gene: TRBV5-1
CDR3aa: CASSFVSAGVLEQYF; CDR3nt: TGTGCCAGCAGTTTCGTATCAGCGGGAGTTCTCGAGCAGTACTTC; abundance: NA; d_gene: TRBD2; j_gene: TRBJ2-7; v_gene: TRBV27
CDR3aa: CASSLVAGGANVLTF; CDR3nt: TGTGCCAGCAGCTTAGTTGCTGGTGGGGCCAACGTCCTGACTTTC; abundance: few; d_gene: NA; j_gene: TRBJ2-6; v_gene: TRBV7-2
CDR3aa: CAILGGGGSYNEQFF; CDR3nt: TGTGCCATCCTCGGGGGCGGGGGCTCCTACAATGAGCAGTTCTTC; abundance: NA; d_gene: NA; j_gene: TRBJ2-1; v_gene: TRBV7-8
CDR3aa: CSAPARDRGGNEQYF; CDR3nt: TGCAGTGCTCCTGCGCGGGACAGGGGGGGGAACGAGCAGTACTTC; abundance: few; d_gene: TRBD1; j_gene: TRBJ2-7; v_gene: TRBV20-1
CDR3aa: CASSYSGQGSYQPQHF; CDR3nt: TGTGCCAGCAGTTACTCGGGACAGGGGTCATATCAGCCCCAGCATTTT; abundance: few; d_gene: TRBD1; j_gene: TRBJ1-5; v_gene: TRBV6-5
CDR3aa: CSVEIAGKGYEQYF; CDR3nt: TGCAGCGTTGAGATTGCAGGGAAAGGCTACGAGCAGTACTTC; abundance: few; d_gene: NA; j_gene: TRBJ2-7; v_gene: TRBV29-1
CDR3aa: CASSLLAADPAEQYF; CDR3nt: TGTGCCAGCAGTTTACTGGCAGCCGACCCCGCCGAGCAGTACTTC; abundance: few; d_gene: NA; j_gene: TRBJ2-7; v_gene: TRBV12-3/TRBV12-4
CDR3aa: CSAREPSSYNEQFF; CDR3nt: TGCAGTGCTAGGGAGCCTAGCTCCTACAATGAGCAGTTCTTC; abundance: few; d_gene: NA; j_gene: TRBJ2-1; v_gene: TRBV20-1
CDR3aa: CASSPNGFTEAFF; CDR3nt: TGTGCCAGCTCACCAAACGGTTTTACTGAAGCTTTCTTT; abundance: few; d_gene: NA; j_gene: TRBJ1-1; v_gene: TRBV18
CDR3aa: CATSRDLVGTEAFF; CDR3nt: TGTGCCACCAGCAGAGATCTAGTTGGCACTGAAGCTTTCTTT; abundance: few; d_gene: NA; j_gene: TRBJ1-1; v_gene: TRBV15
CDR3aa: CASRLALELGTQYF; CDR3nt: TGTGCCAGCCGGCTAGCCCTAGAACTTGGTACGCAGTATTTT; abundance: few; d_gene: NA; j_gene: TRBJ2-3; v_gene: TRBV5-4